The 20 T cell receptor beta chains below all came from one sample that was sequenced in a study of CD8 T cells in Susac syndrome. Random hexamers were used to reverse transcribe an amount of roughly 0.5 to 1 ug RNA. A single record per CDR3 protein comes from TCRdb applying MiXCR to the immunoSEQ multiplex PCR reads. The sample contains more than 55,000 distinct CDR3 sequences, approximately 96% of which appear only once. Sequencing used CD4+ T cells from PBMCs. These receptors all stem from a human donor with multiple sclerosis.

The rearrangement links TRBV7-2 to TRBJ2-5, with TRBD2 matching over 11 bases. V lost 0 bases to trimming and J lost 0 bases; unmatched junction nucleotides: 12. In germline, CDR1 is SGHTA, CDR2 FQGNSA. This CDR3 is 20 amino acids long. CDR3 protein: CASSLAPRASGGTYQETQYF. For the CDR3, the DNA is TGTGCCAGCAGCTTAGCCCCCAGGGCTAGCGGGGGGACGTACCAAGAGACCCAGTACTTC. The complete variable domain, with remaining parts taken from reference TRBV7-2 and TRBJ2-5, reads GAGVSQSPSNKVTEKGKDVELRCDPISGHTALYWYRQSLGQGLEFLIYFQGNSAPDKSGLPSDRFSAERTGGSVSTLTIQRTQQEDSAVYLCASSLAPRASGGTYQETQYFGPGTRLLVL.

The genes are TRBV30 and TRBJ1-2, with 8 positions matching TRBD1. Germline V lookup: CDR1 GTSNPN, CDR2 SVGIG (reference sequence). V was pared by 2 bases and J by 7 bases, with 9 bases of the junction left unmatched. The CDR3 consists of 14 residues. CDR3 coding DNA: TGTGCCTGGAGTCGTGGACAGGGAGGAGTTGGCTACACCTTC. It codes for CAWSRGQGGVGYTF.

The chain uses TRBV30 and TRBJ1-2; maybe TRBD1 (5 bases). Per germline, CDR1 GTSNPN and CDR2 SVGIG (reference sequence). The CDR3 covers 15 residues. Trimming stripped 2 bases from V and 5 bases from J, with 18 bases between. For the CDR3, the DNA is TGTGCCTGGAGTCAGGGCTGGGGGGAAGGTTATGGCTACACCTTC. It specifies CAWSQGWGEGYGYTF.

The chain is built from TRBV3-1 and TRBJ2-1; no definite D call. CDR3 length: 11 residues. Trimming cost V 3 bases and J 8 bases, with 5 bases left between them. From germline, CDR1 is LGHDT and CDR2 YNNKEL (reference sequence). CDR3 DNA: TGTGCCAGCAGCCATCTGTATGAGCAGTTCTTC. It yields the protein CASSHLYEQFF.

V usage is TRBV7-9 and J usage is TRBJ2-1; possibly TRBD1 for D (5 bases). The CDR3 runs to 12 residues. V lost 3 bases and J 9 bases, leaving 9 bases between the germline ends. CDR1 is SEHNR, CDR2 FQNEAQ, per germline (reference sequence). The CDR3 here is CASSLTVGEQFF. Here the CDR3 DNA reads TGTGCCAGCAGCTTGACAGTCGGTGAGCAGTTCTTC.

The rearrangement joins TRBV20-1 to TRBJ2-3, with 11 nucleotides matching TRBD2. Germline V gene lookup returns CDR1 DFQATT and CDR2 SNEGSKA (reference sequence). The CDR3 loop spans 16 amino acids. V trimming: 3 bases; J trimming: 1 base; junction bases outside the gene matches: 6. Here the CDR3 reads CSARVAGGPGTDTQYF. DNA of the CDR3: TGCAGTGCTAGGGTAGCGGGGGGGCCGGGCACAGATACGCAGTATTTT.

The chain carries TRBV5-1 and TRBJ1-6; TRBD1 matches at 8 bases. V was pared by 2 bases and J by 3 bases, with 4 bases of the junction left unmatched. Germline V gene data show CDR1 as SGHRS and CDR2 as YFSETQ. The CDR3 sequence is 16 residues long. This chain's CDR3 is CASSLSGTGYNSPLHF. In nucleotides, the CDR3 is TGCGCCAGCAGCTTATCCGGGACAGGCTATAATTCACCCCTCCACTTT. The variable domain in full, completed from reference TRBV5-1 and TRBJ1-6, reads KAGVTQTPRYLIKTRGQQVTLSCSPISGHRSVSWYQQTPGQGLQFLFEYFSETQRNKGNFPGRFSGRQFSNSRSEMNVSTLELGDSALYLCASSLSGTGYNSPLHFGNGTRLTVT.

J is TRBJ1-2 and V is TRBV3-1; D gene ambiguous. V dropped 1 base and J dropped 0 bases, with 3 bases sitting between them. The CDR3 spans 13 residues. Germline assignment: CDR1 LGHDT and CDR2 YNNKEL (reference sequence). In nucleotides, the CDR3 is TGTGCCAGCAGCCAAGCGGCTAACTATGGCTACACCTTC. It yields the protein CASSQAANYGYTF.

The chain combines TRBV20-1 with TRBJ2-3, with TRBD2 matching over 10 bases. Germline trimming cut 0 bases from V and 4 bases from J; bases unmatched to any gene: 1. The CDR3 length is 14 residues. Germline CDR1 DFQATT, CDR2 SNEGSKA (reference sequence). CDR3 sequence reads: CSARDSGGADTQYF. The DNA for the CDR3 is TGCAGTGCTAGAGACAGCGGGGGGGCAGATACGCAGTATTTT.

This chain uses TRBV6-6 with TRBJ2-7; 9 bases are a match to TRBD2. Germline V gene sequence: CDR1 MNHNY, CDR2 SVGAGI (reference sequence). The J segment lost 2 bases and the V segment lost 8 bases, leaving 4 bases of the junction unmatched. CDR3 length: 13 residues. The CDR3 DNA follows: TGTGCCAGCGGTGCTAGCGGGACCTACGAGCAGTACTTC. Its protein is CASGASGTYEQYF.

The chain uses TRBV29-1 and TRBJ2-5; D unresolved. Germline V lookup: CDR1 SQVTM, CDR2 ANQGSEA. The CDR3 extends over 11 amino acids. V was cut by 4 bases and J by 2 bases, with 5 bases left in between. CDR3 in amino acids: CSVGAQETQYF. CDR3 nucleotide sequence: TGCAGCGTTGGGGCTCAAGAGACCCAGTACTTC.

This chain joins TRBV29-1 and TRBJ1-5, with D tentatively TRBD1 (5 bases). Trimming removed 4 bases at V and 0 bases at J, with 7 bases between. The CDR3 consists of 13 residues. Germline V gives CDR1 SQVTM, CDR2 ANQGSEA. CDR3 nucleotide sequence: TGCAGCGTTGGACAGTATAGCAATCAGCCCCAGCATTTT. Its protein product is CSVGQYSNQPQHF.

The V gene is TRBV30, the J gene TRBJ1-1; D is ambiguous. This CDR3 spans 14 amino acids. Germline loops: CDR1 GTSNPN, CDR2 SVGIG (reference sequence). Trimming shortened V by 0 bases and J by 0 bases, and 8 bases separated the two germline ends. The CDR3 DNA reads as TGTGCCTGGAGTGTAGTCGGCATGAACACTGAAGCTTTCTTT. This sequence encodes CAWSVVGMNTEAFF.

The chain has TRBV28 and TRBJ1-1; 7 bases map to TRBD1. After removal of 5 bases from V and 1 base from J, the junction contained 7 bases not matched to a gene. The V gene's germline CDR1 is MDHEN and CDR2 SYDVKM. CDR3 length equals 15 residues. The CDR3 coding sequence is TGTGCCAGCAGTAGCCCAGGGGGACGGAACACTGAAGCTTTCTTT. Its translation: CASSSPGGRNTEAFF.

This clonotype came up once. The genes are TRBV3-1 and TRBJ2-3; D remains ambiguous. The germline V gene has CDR1 LGHDT and CDR2 YNNKEL (reference sequence). Trimming left V 4 bases short and J 2 bases short, with 13 bases between. This CDR3 is 15 amino acids long. The CDR3 protein is CASSPLAQNTDTQYF. For the CDR3, the DNA is TGTGCCAGCAGCCCCCTCGCACAGAACACAGATACGCAGTATTTT.

V gene TRBV7-2 combines with J gene TRBJ2-3, with 7 bases fitting TRBD2. The CDR3 sequence is 18 residues long. The J segment lost 1 base and the V segment lost 5 bases, leaving 15 bases of the junction unmatched. Germline lookup yields CDR1 SGHTA and CDR2 FQGNSA. CDR3 nucleotide sequence: TGTGCCAGCAGCCGAAGTGGGACTATCCATTTAGGCACAGATACGCAGTATTTT. The encoded protein is CASSRSGTIHLGTDTQYF.

The chain couples TRBV28 to TRBJ1-5, with a tentative D call TRBD1 (5 bases). Germline values: CDR1 MDHEN, CDR2 SYDVKM. This CDR3 has 16 amino acids. V dropped 6 bases and J dropped 2 bases, with 17 bases sitting between them. CDR3 amino acids: CASSTGRTGGNQPQHF. For the CDR3, the DNA is TGTGCCAGCAGCACAGGTCGGACCGGGGGCAATCAGCCCCAGCATTTT.

V gene TRBV18 combines with J gene TRBJ2-5; D is uncertain. Germline lookup yields CDR1 KGHSH and CDR2 LQKENI. V was pared by 0 bases and J by 1 base, with 6 bases between. There are 14 residues in the CDR3. CDR3: CASSPPILQETQYF. The CDR3 DNA reads TGTGCCAGCTCACCACCGATACTCCAAGAGACCCAGTACTTC.

V usage is TRBV7-2 and J usage is TRBJ2-1; D not resolved. Germline V gene lookup returns CDR1 SGHTA and CDR2 FQGNSA. This CDR3 has 15 residues. Trimming left V 0 bases short and J 2 bases short, with 8 bases between. The CDR3 loop reads CASSLAANPYNEQFF. CDR3 bases: TGTGCCAGCAGCTTAGCCGCAAACCCCTACAATGAGCAGTTCTTC. Filled out from reference TRBV7-2 and TRBJ2-1, the complete variable domain reads GAGVSQSPSNKVTEKGKDVELRCDPISGHTALYWYRQSLGQGLEFLIYFQGNSAPDKSGLPSDRFSAERTGGSVSTLTIQRTQQEDSAVYLCASSLAANPYNEQFFGPGTRLTVL.

The chain employs TRBV20-1 and TRBJ1-1; D gene uncertain. Germline-derived CDR1 and CDR2 are DFQATT and SNEGSKA (reference sequence). V lost 1 base and J lost 0, with 9 bases in between. The CDR3 is 14 amino acids. Here the CDR3 reads CSARVASLNTEAFF. In nucleotides, the CDR3 is TGCAGTGCTAGAGTCGCCAGCTTGAACACTGAAGCTTTCTTT.